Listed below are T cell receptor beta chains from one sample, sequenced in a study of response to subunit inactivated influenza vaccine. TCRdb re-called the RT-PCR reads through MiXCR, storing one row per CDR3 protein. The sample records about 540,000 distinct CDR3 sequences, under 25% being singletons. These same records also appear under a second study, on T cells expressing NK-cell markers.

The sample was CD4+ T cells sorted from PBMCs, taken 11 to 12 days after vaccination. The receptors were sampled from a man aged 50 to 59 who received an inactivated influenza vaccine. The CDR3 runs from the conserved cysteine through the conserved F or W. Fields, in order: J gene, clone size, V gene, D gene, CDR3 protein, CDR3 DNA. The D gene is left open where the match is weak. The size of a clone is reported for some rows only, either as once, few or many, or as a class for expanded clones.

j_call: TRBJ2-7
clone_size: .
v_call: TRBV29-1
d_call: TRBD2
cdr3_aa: CSVAPWASSGDYEQYF
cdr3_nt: TGCAGCGTTGCCCCCTGGGCGTCTAGCGGAGACTACGAGCAGTACTTC

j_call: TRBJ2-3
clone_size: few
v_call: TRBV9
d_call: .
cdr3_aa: CASSVMPGAGSGTQYF
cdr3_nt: TGTGCCAGCAGCGTAATGCCGGGGGCAGGGTCGGGTACGCAGTATTTT

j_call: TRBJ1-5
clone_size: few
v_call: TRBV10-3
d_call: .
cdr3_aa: CASGGSNQPQHF
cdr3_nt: TGTGCCTCCGGGGGTTCCAATCAGCCCCAGCATTTT

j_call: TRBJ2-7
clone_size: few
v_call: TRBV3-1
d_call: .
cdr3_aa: CASSPATPYEQYF
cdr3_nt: TGTGCCAGCAGCCCAGCAACCCCCTACGAGCAGTACTTC

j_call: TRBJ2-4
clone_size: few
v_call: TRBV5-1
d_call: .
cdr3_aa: CASSLGGQLKNIQYF
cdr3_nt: TGCGCCAGCAGCTTGGGAGGACAGCTCAAAAACATTCAGTACTTC

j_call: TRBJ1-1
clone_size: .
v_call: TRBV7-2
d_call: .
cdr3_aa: CASSSVTGLRFF
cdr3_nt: TGTGCCAGCAGCTCCGTGACAGGCCTTAGGTTCTTT

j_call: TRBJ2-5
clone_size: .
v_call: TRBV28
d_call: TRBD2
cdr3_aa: CASSLVFAGGQETQYF
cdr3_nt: TGTGCCAGCAGTTTAGTGTTTGCGGGGGGCCAAGAGACCCAGTACTTC

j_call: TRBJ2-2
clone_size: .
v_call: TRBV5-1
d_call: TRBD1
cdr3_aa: CASAQGVSNTGELFF
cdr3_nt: TGCGCCAGTGCACAGGGGGTGTCGAACACCGGGGAGCTGTTTTTT

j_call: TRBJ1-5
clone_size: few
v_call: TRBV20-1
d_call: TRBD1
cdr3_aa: CSADGGTADQPQHF
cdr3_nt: TGCAGTGCTGACGGAGGGACAGCAGATCAGCCCCAGCATTTT

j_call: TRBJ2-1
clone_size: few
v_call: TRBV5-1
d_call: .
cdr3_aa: CASSFNLGEQFF
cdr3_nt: TGCGCCAGCAGCTTCAATCTCGGGGAGCAGTTCTTC

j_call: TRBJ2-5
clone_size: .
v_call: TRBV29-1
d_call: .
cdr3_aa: CSVGRLQETQYF
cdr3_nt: TGCAGCGTGGGGCGGCTTCAAGAGACCCAGTACTTC

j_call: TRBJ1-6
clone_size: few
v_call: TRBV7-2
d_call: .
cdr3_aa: CASSLAGGVGSPLHF
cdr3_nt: TGTGCCAGCAGCTTAGCTGGAGGGGTAGGTTCACCCCTCCACTTT

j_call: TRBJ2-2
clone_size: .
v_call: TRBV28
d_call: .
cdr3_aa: CASSFFWGPGELFF
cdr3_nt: TGTGCCAGCAGTTTCTTTTGGGGTCCCGGGGAGCTGTTTTTT

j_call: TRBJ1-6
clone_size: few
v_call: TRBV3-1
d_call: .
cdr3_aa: CASSQDIGRYSYNSPLHF
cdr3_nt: TGTGCCAGCAGCCAAGATATCGGAAGATACTCCTATAATTCACCCCTCCACTTT

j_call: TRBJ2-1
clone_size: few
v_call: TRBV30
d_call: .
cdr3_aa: CAWSGQLSSYNEQFF
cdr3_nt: TGTGCCTGGAGTGGGCAATTGAGCTCCTACAATGAGCAGTTCTTC

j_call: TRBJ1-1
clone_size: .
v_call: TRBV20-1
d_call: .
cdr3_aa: CSASRVGTEAFF
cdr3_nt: TGCAGTGCCTCAAGGGTTGGGACTGAAGCTTTCTTT

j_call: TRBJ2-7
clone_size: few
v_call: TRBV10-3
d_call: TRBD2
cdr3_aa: CAIRPSGTSGKLSTYEQYF
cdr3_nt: TGTGCCATCAGGCCCTCCGGGACTAGCGGGAAACTCAGTACCTACGAGCAGTACTTC

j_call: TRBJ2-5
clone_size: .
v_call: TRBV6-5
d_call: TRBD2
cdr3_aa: CASSSLAGGGETQYF
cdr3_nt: TGTGCCAGCAGTTCCTTAGCGGGGGGTGGAGAGACCCAGTACTTC

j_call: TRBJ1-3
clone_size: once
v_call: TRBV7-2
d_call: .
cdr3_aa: CASSLVAGAGNTIYF
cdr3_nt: TGTGCCAGCAGCTTAGTAGCTGGGGCTGGAAACACCATATATTTT

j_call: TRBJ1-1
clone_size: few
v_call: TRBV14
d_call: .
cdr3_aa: CASSRLGHMSTEAFF
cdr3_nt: TGTGCCAGCAGCCGACTAGGACACATGAGCACTGAAGCTTTCTTT

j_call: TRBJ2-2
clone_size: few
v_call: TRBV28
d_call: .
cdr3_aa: CASSLFLAGYAPRVGELFF
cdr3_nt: TGTGCCAGCAGTTTATTCTTGGCGGGATACGCCCCCAGGGTCGGGGAGCTGTTTTTT

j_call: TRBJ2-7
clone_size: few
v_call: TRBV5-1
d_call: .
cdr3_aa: CASSLVAGPIYEQYF
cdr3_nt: TGCGCCAGCAGCTTGGTTGCGGGACCCATATACGAGCAGTACTTC

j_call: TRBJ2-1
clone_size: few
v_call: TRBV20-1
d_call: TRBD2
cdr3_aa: CSASQLAGGHEQFF
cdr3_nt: TGCAGTGCTAGTCAATTAGCGGGAGGACATGAGCAGTTCTTC

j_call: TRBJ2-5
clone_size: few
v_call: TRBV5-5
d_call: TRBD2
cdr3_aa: CASSRGLAGGKQETQYF
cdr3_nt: TGTGCCAGCAGCCGCGGACTAGCGGGAGGCAAACAAGAGACCCAGTACTTC

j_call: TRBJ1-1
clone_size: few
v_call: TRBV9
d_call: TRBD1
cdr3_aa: CASSPTGASEAFF
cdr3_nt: TGTGCCAGCAGCCCAACAGGGGCATCTGAAGCTTTCTTT

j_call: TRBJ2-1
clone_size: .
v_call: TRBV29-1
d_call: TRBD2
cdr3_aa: CSVEREGIRSYNEQFF
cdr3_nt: TGCAGCGTTGAAAGGGAGGGGATTAGGTCCTACAATGAGCAGTTCTTC

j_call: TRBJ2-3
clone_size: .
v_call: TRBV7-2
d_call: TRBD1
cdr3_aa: CASSFPGQGYTDTQYF
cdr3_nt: TGTGCCAGCAGCTTCCCGGGACAGGGGTATACAGATACGCAGTATTTT

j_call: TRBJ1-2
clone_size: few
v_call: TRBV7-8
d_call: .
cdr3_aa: CASSMLRGSYTF
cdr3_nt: TGTGCCAGCAGCATGCTCCGGGGAAGCTACACCTTC

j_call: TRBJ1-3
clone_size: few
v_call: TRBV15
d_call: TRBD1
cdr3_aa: CATSRDLAGQGNTIYF
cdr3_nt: TGTGCCACCAGCAGAGACCTAGCGGGACAGGGAAACACCATATATTTT

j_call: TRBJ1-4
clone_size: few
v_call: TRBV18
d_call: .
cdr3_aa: CASSPTGGLKLFF
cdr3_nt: TGTGCCAGCTCACCGACCGGGGGATTGAAACTGTTTTTT

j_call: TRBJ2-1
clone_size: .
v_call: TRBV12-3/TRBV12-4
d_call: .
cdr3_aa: CTSSFERKFF
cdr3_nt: TGTACCAGCAGTTTTGAACGAAAGTTCTTC

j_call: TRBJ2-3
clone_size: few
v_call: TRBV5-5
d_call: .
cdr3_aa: CASSLGLYTDTQYF
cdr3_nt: TGTGCCAGCAGCTTAGGACTTTACACAGATACGCAGTATTTT

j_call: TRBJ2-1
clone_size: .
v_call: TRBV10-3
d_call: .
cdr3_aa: CAISESWGGRNEQFF
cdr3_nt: TGTGCCATCAGTGAGTCTTGGGGGGGCCGTAATGAGCAGTTCTTC

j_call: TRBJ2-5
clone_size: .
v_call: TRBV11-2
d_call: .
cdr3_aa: CASSLDAVAELYQETQYF
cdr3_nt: TGTGCCAGCAGCTTAGATGCGGTAGCAGAACTGTACCAAGAGACCCAGTACTTC

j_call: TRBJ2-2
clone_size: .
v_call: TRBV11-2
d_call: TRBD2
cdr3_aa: CASSIGLAGVAGELFF
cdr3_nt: TGTGCCAGCAGCATAGGACTAGCGGGAGTTGCCGGGGAGCTGTTTTTT

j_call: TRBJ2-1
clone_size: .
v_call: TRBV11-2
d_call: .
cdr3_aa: CASSSPRANNEQFF
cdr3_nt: TGTGCCAGCAGCTCGCCCCGGGCCAACAATGAGCAGTTCTTC

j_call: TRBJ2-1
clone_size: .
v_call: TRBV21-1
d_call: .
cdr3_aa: CASSQGYGYNEQFF
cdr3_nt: TGTGCCAGCAGCCAGGGGTACGGTTACAATGAGCAGTTCTTC

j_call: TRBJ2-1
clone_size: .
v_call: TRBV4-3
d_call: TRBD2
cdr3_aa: CASSRPGTSGNEQFF
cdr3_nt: TGCGCCAGCAGCCGGCCCGGGACTAGCGGGAATGAGCAGTTCTTC

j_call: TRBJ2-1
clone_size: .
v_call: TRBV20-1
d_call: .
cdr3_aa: CSARRDGRGEQFF
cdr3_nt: TGCAGTGCTAGACGAGACGGTAGGGGTGAGCAGTTCTTC

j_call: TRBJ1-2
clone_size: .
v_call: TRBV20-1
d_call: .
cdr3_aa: CSAYPGRPVGYTF
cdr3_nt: TGCAGTGCTTATCCGGGACGGCCGGTTGGCTACACCTTC

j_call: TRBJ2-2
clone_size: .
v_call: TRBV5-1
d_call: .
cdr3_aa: CASSPTRSYTGELFF
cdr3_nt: TGCGCCAGCAGCCCTACTAGATCCTACACCGGGGAGCTGTTTTTT

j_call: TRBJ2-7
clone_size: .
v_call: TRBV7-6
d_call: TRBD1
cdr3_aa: CASSAWTGDEQYF
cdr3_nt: TGTGCCAGCAGCGCCTGGACAGGGGACGAGCAGTACTTC

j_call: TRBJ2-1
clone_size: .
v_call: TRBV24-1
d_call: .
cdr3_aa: CATSELTGGGQFF
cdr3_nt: TGTGCCACCAGTGAGTTGACAGGCGGCGGGCAGTTCTTC

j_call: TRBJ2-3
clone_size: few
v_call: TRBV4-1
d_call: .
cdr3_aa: CASSRLWRGLISDTQYF
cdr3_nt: TGCGCCAGCAGCCGGCTCTGGCGAGGCTTGATTTCGGATACGCAGTATTTT

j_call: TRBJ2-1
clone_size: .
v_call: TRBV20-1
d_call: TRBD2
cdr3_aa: CSASQLAGVHEQFF
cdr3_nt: TGCAGTGCTAGTCAACTAGCGGGAGTTCATGAGCAGTTCTTC

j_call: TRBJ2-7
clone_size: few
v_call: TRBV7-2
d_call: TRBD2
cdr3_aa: CASSRLAGIYEQYF
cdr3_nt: TGTGCCAGCAGCCGACTAGCGGGAATCTACGAGCAGTACTTC

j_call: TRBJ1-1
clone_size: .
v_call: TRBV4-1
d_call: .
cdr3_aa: CASSQVWWGEINTEAFF
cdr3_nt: TGCGCCAGCAGCCAAGTTTGGTGGGGCGAGATTAACACTGAAGCTTTCTTT

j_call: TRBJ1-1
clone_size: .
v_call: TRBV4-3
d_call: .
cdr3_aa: CASSQERTYPGTEAFF
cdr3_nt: TGCGCCAGCAGCCAAGAAAGGACGTATCCTGGTACTGAAGCTTTCTTT

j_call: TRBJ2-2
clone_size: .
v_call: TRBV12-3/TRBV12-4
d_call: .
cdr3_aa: CASSLRPGGLFF
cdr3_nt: TGTGCCAGCAGTTTAAGGCCCGGGGGGCTGTTTTTT

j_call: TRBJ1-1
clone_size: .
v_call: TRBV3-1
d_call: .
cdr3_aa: CASRAGPRNTVAFF
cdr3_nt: TGTGCCAGCAGGGCCGGGCCGCGGAACACTGTAGCTTTCTTT

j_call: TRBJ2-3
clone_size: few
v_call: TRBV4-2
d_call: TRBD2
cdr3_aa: CASTEREGRNTQYF
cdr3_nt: TGTGCCAGCACAGAGCGGGAGGGCCGTAATACGCAGTATTTT